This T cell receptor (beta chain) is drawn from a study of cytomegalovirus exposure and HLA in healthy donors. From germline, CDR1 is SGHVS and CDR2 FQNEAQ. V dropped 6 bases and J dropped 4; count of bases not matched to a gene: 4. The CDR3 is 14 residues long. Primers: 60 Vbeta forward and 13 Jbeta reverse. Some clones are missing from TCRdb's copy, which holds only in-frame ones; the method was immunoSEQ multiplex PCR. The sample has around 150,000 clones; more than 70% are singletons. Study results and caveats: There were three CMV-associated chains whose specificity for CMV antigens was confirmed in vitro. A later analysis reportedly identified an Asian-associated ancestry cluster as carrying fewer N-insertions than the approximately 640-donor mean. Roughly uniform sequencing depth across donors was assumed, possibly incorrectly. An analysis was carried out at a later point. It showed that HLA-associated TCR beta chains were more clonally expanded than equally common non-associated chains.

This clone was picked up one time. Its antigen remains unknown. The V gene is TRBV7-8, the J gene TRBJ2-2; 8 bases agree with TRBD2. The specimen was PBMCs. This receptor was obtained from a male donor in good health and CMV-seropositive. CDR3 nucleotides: TGTGCCAGCAGAGCGGGAGCTGCCACCGGGGAGCTGTTTTTT. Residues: CASRAGAATGELFF.